This T cell receptor (beta chain) is from a study of blood T cells in healthy people across ages. J lost 0 bases, V lost 6 bases, and 7 bases had no gene match. Germline CDR1 is DFQATT and CDR2 is SNEGSKA (reference sequence). The CDR3 is made up of 14 amino acids. For the second PCR, which ran for about 6 to 11 cycles, a sample-barcoded 5' primer and a J-beta primer mix were used. Via MiXCR, TCRdb re-called the 5' RACE reads, giving one row per CDR3 protein. The sample comprises about 840,000 distinct CDR3 sequences, approximately 32% of which are singletons, and roughly 10% rests with the top ten. The same data also contributed to another study, on T cells of mothers and their children. That source adds: Slightly, though not significantly, more overlap was seen in related than in unrelated mother-child pairs.

This TCR came from a woman aged 35 to 49 in good health. Sample: blood. The V call is TRBV20-1, the J call TRBJ1-1; 7 nucleotides agree with TRBD1. The CDR3 here is CSARKTGMNTEAFF. CDR3 DNA: TGCAGTGCCCGGAAGACAGGGATGAACACTGAAGCTTTCTTT.